Below are 9 T cell receptor beta chains sequenced from a single sample in a study of T cells in Graves' hyperthyroidism and ophthalmopathy. The TCR beta CDR3 regions underwent amplification using RNA transcripts as the source. RT-PCR in the first round (using the HTBI primer set) targeted the TCR CDR3. Each CDR3 protein is one row after TCRdb ran MiXCR on the multiplex PCR reads. In the table there are 380,000 or so distinct CDR3 sequences, about 13% of which are singletons. The sequenced sample was blood. The receptors originated from a young man with Graves' hyperthyroidism that later progressed to Graves' ophthalmopathy.

This clonotype was seen repeatedly, ten times or more. The V and J genes are TRBV2 and TRBJ1-1, with a tentative D call TRBD1 (5 bases). Germline loops: CDR1 SNHLY, CDR2 FYNNEI. This CDR3 is built from 15 residues. Trimming shortened V by 7 bases and J by 0 bases, and 15 bases separated the two germline ends. The CDR3 is CASTAIGTVNTEAFF. The CDR3 DNA sequence: TGTGCCAGCACTGCAATCGGGACGGTGAACACTGAAGCTTTCTTT.

This clonotype was seen a few times. CDR3 coding DNA: TGTGCCAGTAATACGGGAAATGGTTCACCCCTCCACTTT. Amino acids: CASNTGNGSPLHF. The chain links TRBV2 to TRBJ1-6; D is uncertain. The CDR3 runs to 13 residues. CDR1 is SNHLY and CDR2 is FYNNEI in the germline V gene. V lost 9 bases, J lost 9 bases, and 15 bases lay in between. The whole variable domain, remainder taken from reference TRBV2 and TRBJ1-6, is EPEVTQTPSHQVTQMGQEVILRCVPISNHLYFYWYRQILGQKVEFLVSFYNNEISEKSEIFDDQFSVERPDGSNFTLKIRSTKLEDSAMYFCASNTGNGSPLHFGNGTRLTVT.

The V gene is TRBV20-1, the J gene TRBJ1-2, with D tentatively TRBD1 (5 bases). Trimming cost V 1 base and J 3 bases, with 15 bases left between them. The germline V gene has CDR1 DFQATT and CDR2 SNEGSKA (reference sequence). The CDR3 has 15 amino acids. CDR3 coding DNA: TGCAGTGCTAGAGTGCGCTTCCCGGGGGACTATGGCTACACCTTC. It yields the protein CSARVRFPGDYGYTF.

The chain couples TRBV27 to TRBJ2-6; unclear D gene. The CDR3 consists of 14 residues. Germline lookup yields CDR1 MNHEY and CDR2 SMNVEV (reference sequence). Trimming shortened V by 3 bases and J by 2 bases, and 5 bases separated the two germline ends. The chain's CDR3 is CASSFFPGANVLTF. CDR3 nucleotides: TGTGCCAGCAGTTTTTTTCCTGGGGCCAACGTCCTGACTTTC. Full variable domain (outside the CDR3, taken from reference TRBV27 and TRBJ2-6): EAQVTQNPRYLITVTGKKLTVTCSQNMNHEYMSWYRQDPGLGLRQIYYSMNVEVTDKGDVPEGYKVSRKEKRNFPLILESPSPNQTSLYFCASSFFPGANVLTFGAGSRLTVL.

This clonotype was recorded many times. V is TRBV7-9 and J is TRBJ1-5, with D unresolved. CDR1 and CDR2 from the germline V gene are SEHNR and FQNEAQ (reference sequence). Trimming took 3 bases from V and 0 from J, leaving 9 bases between them. The CDR3 covers 15 residues. CDR3 loop: CASSFGRGSNQPQHF. The CDR3 DNA reads as TGTGCCAGCAGCTTTGGGCGGGGTAGCAATCAGCCCCAGCATTTT. Full variable domain (remainder filled in from reference TRBV7-9 and TRBJ1-5): DTGVSQNPRHKITKRGQNVTFRCDPISEHNRLYWYRQTLGQGPEFLTYFQNEAQLEKSRLLSDRFSAERPKGSFSTLEIQRTEQGDSAMYLCASSFGRGSNQPQHFGDGTRLSIL.

This clonotype was seen repeatedly, ten times or more. The chain is built from TRBV7-2 and TRBJ1-6, with D tentatively TRBD1 (5 bases). CDR3 length: 16 residues. Trimming cost V 1 base and J 3 bases, with 10 bases left between them. Germline loops: CDR1 SGHTA, CDR2 FQGNSA. CDR3 sequence (DNA): TGTGCCAGCAGCTTAGGAGCAGGGATCTATAATTCACCCCTCCACTTT. Its translation is CASSLGAGIYNSPLHF.

The rearrangement uses TRBV7-9 and TRBJ1-5; 9 positions match TRBD1. Germline V gene lookup returns CDR1 SEHNR and CDR2 FQNEAQ (reference sequence). Trimming at V came to 5 bases and at J to 7 bases, leaving 6 bases not matched to a gene. The CDR3 has 14 amino acids. The CDR3 region is CASSPGTGFQPQHF. Written as DNA, the CDR3 is TGTGCCAGCAGCCCTGGGACAGGGTTCCAGCCCCAGCATTTT.

This clonotype was counted only a few times. This chain joins TRBV5-1 and TRBJ2-2; no firm D call. The length of the CDR3 is 13 residues. Germline CDR1 reads SGHRS; CDR2 reads YFSETQ. The V gene lost 5 bases and the J gene lost 1 base, with 6 bases spanning the gap. The CDR3 coding sequence is TGCGCCAGCAGAGTTGTGAACACCGGGGAGCTGTTTTTT. Protein sequence: CASRVVNTGELFF.

Remarks on this clonotype: A much larger clone differs by one base, so this may be a read error. The CDR3 is CAGSQVAVNTEAFF. CDR3 bases: TGTGCCGGCAGCCAGGTGGCAGTTAACACTGAAGCTTTCTTT. The V and J genes are TRBV13 and TRBJ1-1; D remains unclear. CDR1 is PRHDT and CDR2 is FYEKMQ in the germline V gene (reference sequence). CDR3 length: 14 amino acids.